The clone carrying this T cell receptor beta chain showed up many times. What it binds is unknown. The investigators amplified TCR beta CDR3 regions from RNA transcripts. HTBI primers were employed in a first-round RT-PCR of the TCR CDR3. Using its own MiXCR run on the multiplex PCR reads, TCRdb lists one record per CDR3 protein. The repertoire holds approximately 640,000 distinct CDR3 sequences, with about 18% as singletons. Trimming removed 3 bases at V and 1 base at J, with 12 bases between. The CDR3 spans 15 residues. Germline V CDR1 and CDR2: ENHRY, SYGVKD. These data are taken from a study of T cells in Graves' hyperthyroidism and ophthalmopathy. Study-level results: Most expanded thyroid clonotypes above 0.001 also appeared in blood. The authors' 13 V-J model separated ophthalmopathy from stable hyperthyroidism. The model identified upcoming ophthalmopathy a median 6.5 months ahead of onset.

The chain employs TRBV10-3 and TRBJ2-5; TRBD2 is a possible D gene (7 bases). Sample: blood. The clonotype was recovered from a man aged 50 to 59 with Graves' hyperthyroidism. CDR3 coding DNA: TGTGCCATCAGTGAACAGGGACTACCCCAAGAGACCCAGTACTTC. Protein: CAISEQGLPQETQYF.